These 24 T cell receptor beta chains were sequenced from one sample in a study of T cell responses to AZD1222 COVID-19 vaccine. Some clones are missing from TCRdb's copy, which holds only in-frame ones; the method was immunoSEQ multiplex PCR. The sample lists 130,000 or so clones; roughly nine tenths were seen once. This material consisted of peripheral blood, taken on day 0 of AZD1222 vaccination. The receptors derive from an adult in good health.

This clone has a count of ten or more. V gene TRBV7-9 combines with J gene TRBJ1-2, with 7 bases identical to TRBD1. The CDR3 contains 12 residues. Germline trimming cut 4 bases from V and 8 bases from J; bases unmatched to any gene: 4. CDR1 is SEHNR and CDR2 is FQNEAQ in the germline V gene (reference sequence). CDR3 nucleotides: TGTGCCAGCAGCTACAGGGGATTCGGCTACACCTTC. Its translation is CASSYRGFGYTF.

This sequence joins TRBV28 and TRBJ1-4, with D unclear. CDR1 and CDR2 (germline): MDHEN, SYDVKM. The V and J ends lost 5 bases and 3 bases respectively, with 7 bases between them. The CDR3 spans 13 residues. This CDR3 is CASSPRSNEKLFF. The CDR3 DNA is TGTGCCAGCAGTCCGCGTTCTAATGAAAAACTGTTTTTT.

Written as DNA, the CDR3 is TGCGCCAGCACCTCACGGGGGCCCGGCACTGAAGCTTTCTTT. Its translation: CASTSRGPGTEAFF. This chain links TRBV5-1 with TRBJ1-1, with D possibly TRBD1 on 6 matching bases. This CDR3 is 14 amino acids long. Germline CDR1 SGHRS, CDR2 YFSETQ. With 6 bases removed from V and 4 bases from J, the gap between germline ends came to 16 bases.

The gene calls are TRBV2 and TRBJ2-5; tentative D call: TRBD1 (6 bases). There are 12 residues in the CDR3. CDR1 is SNHLY and CDR2 is FYNNEI in the germline V gene. Trimming took off 4 bases at V and 5 bases at J, with 8 bases between the two ends. DNA of the CDR3: TGTGCCAGCAGTGCCCAGGGGGAGACCCAGTACTTC. It encodes CASSAQGETQYF.

This clone was seen once. Written as DNA, the CDR3 is TGTGCCAGCAGTCCGCCAGGGGGCAATGGCTACACCTTC. Translating gives CASSPPGGNGYTF. The gene calls are TRBV28 and TRBJ1-2, with 8 positions matching TRBD1. Unmatched junction bases numbered 5, after V lost 5 bases and J lost 6 bases. Germline CDR1 and CDR2: MDHEN and SYDVKM. The CDR3 loop spans 13 amino acids.

The chain joins TRBV9 to TRBJ1-2; 7 bases match TRBD1. Germline V gives CDR1 SGDLS, CDR2 YYNGEE. The length of the CDR3 is 14 residues. The V and J ends lost 3 bases and 3 bases, in that order; junction bases with no gene match: 5. DNA for the CDR3: TGTGCCAGCAGCGAACGGGACAGAGACTATGGCTACACCTTC. Protein product: CASSERDRDYGYTF.

V is TRBV27 and J is TRBJ2-2, with 8 bases matching TRBD2. V shed 4 bases, J shed 3 bases, and the junction held 7 bases outside the gene matches. The germline CDR1 and CDR2 sequences are MNHEY and SMNVEV (reference sequence). There are 16 residues in the CDR3. The CDR3 loop is CASSWLPGRDTGELFF. For the CDR3, the DNA is TGTGCCAGCAGTTGGCTTCCCGGGAGGGACACCGGGGAGCTGTTTTTT.

The chain uses TRBV4-3 and TRBJ1-3; D gene uncertain. The V end was cut by 0 bases, the J end by 8 bases, with 14 bases between. Germline V gene lookup returns CDR1 LGHNA and CDR2 YSLEER. This CDR3 is built from 15 residues. CDR3 sequence reads: CASSQDVVTRDTIYF. DNA for the CDR3: TGCGCCAGCAGCCAAGATGTGGTGACGCGAGACACCATATATTTT.

This chain connects TRBV15 to TRBJ2-6; TRBD1 agrees at 9 bases. This CDR3 region has 19 residues. With V trimmed by 5 bases and J by 1 base, 12 bases remained unmatched. Looked up from germline, CDR1 is LNHNV and CDR2 is YYDKDF (reference sequence). The DNA for the CDR3 is TGTGCCACCAGCGGGTCAAACAGGGGGCGCCGGTCTGGGGCCAACGTCCTGACTTTC. Its protein product is CATSGSNRGRRSGANVLTF. The variable domain in full, completed from reference TRBV15 and TRBJ2-6, reads DAMVIQNPRYQVTQFGKPVTLSCSQTLNHNVMYWYQQKSSQAPKLLFHYYDKDFNNEADTPDNFQSRRPNTSFCFLDIRSPGLGDTAMYLCATSGSNRGRRSGANVLTFGAGSRLTVL.

The chain links TRBV7-8 to TRBJ2-3; possible D gene TRBD1, 6 bases. The V gene's germline CDR1 is SGHVS and CDR2 FQNEAQ. CDR3 length equals 17 residues. Trimming took off 5 bases at V and 2 bases at J, with 20 bases between the two ends. Here the CDR3 reads CASSRGRGSGSTDTQYF. The CDR3 DNA reads TGTGCCAGCAGCCGGGGTAGGGGGAGTGGGTCCACAGATACGCAGTATTTT.

This chain connects TRBV3-1 (or the pseudogene TRBV3-2) to TRBJ1-1; TRBD1 might be the D (5 bases). Germline V CDR1 and CDR2: LGHDT, YNNKEL (reference sequence). V was shortened by 5 bases and J by 5 bases, with 15 bases between the two germline ends. CDR3 length equals 14 residues. The CDR3 protein is CASSRGEGGTEAFF. The CDR3 DNA reads TGTGCCAGCAGCAGGGGTGAGGGTGGGACTGAAGCTTTCTTT.

The chain links TRBV4-3 to TRBJ1-2, with TRBD1 identical over 7 bases. The V and J ends lost 4 bases and 7 bases, in that order; junction bases with no gene match: 21. The germline gives CDR1 LGHNA, CDR2 YSLEER. The CDR3 loop spans 18 amino acids. CDR3 residues: CASSLNSFRQGAEGGYTF. The CDR3 DNA is TGCGCCAGCAGCCTCAATTCCTTTCGACAGGGAGCGGAGGGTGGCTACACCTTC.

This chain connects TRBV2 to TRBJ2-5; 8 bases fit TRBD2. The CDR3 is 14 amino acids. CDR1 is SNHLY and CDR2 is FYNNEI in the germline V gene. V lost 7 bases to trimming and J lost 1 base; unmatched junction nucleotides: 5. DNA of the CDR3: TGTGCCAGCAAAGCAACTAGCGGCCAAGAGACCCAGTACTTC. The encoded protein is CASKATSGQETQYF.

The chain employs TRBV27 and TRBJ2-7, with 7 nucleotides matching TRBD2. Trimming took 8 bases from V and 7 from J; bases not matched to a gene: 8. CDR1 is MNHEY and CDR2 is SMNVEV in the germline V gene (reference sequence). The CDR3 is 12 residues long. CDR3 bases: TGTGCCAGCTGTAATAGCGGGCAAGAGCAGTACTTC. Protein: CASCNSGQEQYF.

The rearrangement uses TRBV6-6 and TRBJ2-7; D ambiguous. Germline assignment: CDR1 MNHNY and CDR2 SVGAGI (reference sequence). V was trimmed by 5 bases and J by 3 bases, leaving 17 bases between them. CDR3 length: 15 amino acids. The CDR3 coding sequence is TGTGCCAGCAGTGTCCTTGGGCCAACGAACTACGAGCAGTACTTC. It encodes CASSVLGPTNYEQYF.

The chain employs TRBV15 and TRBJ2-1; TRBD1 is a possible D gene (5 bases). Trimming took off 4 bases at V and 4 bases at J, with 17 bases between the two ends. Germline V gives CDR1 LNHNV, CDR2 YYDKDF (reference sequence). This CDR3 has 16 residues. CDR3 sequence reads: CATSTRRNRGYNEQFF. CDR3 sequence (DNA): TGTGCCACCAGCACGCGAAGAAATAGGGGTTACAATGAGCAGTTCTTC.

In its sample, this clone was seen once. V and J are TRBV14 and TRBJ1-6, with no clear D. CDR1 and CDR2 (germline): SGHDN, FVKESK. Trimming pared 2 bases from V and 7 bases from J, leaving 9 bases between. The CDR3 extends over 14 amino acids. CDR3 region: CASSQSSSNSPLHF. The DNA for the CDR3 is TGTGCCAGCAGCCAATCTTCGAGCAATTCACCCCTCCACTTT.

The genes are TRBV6-5 and TRBJ2-7; unclear D gene. The germline V gene has CDR1 MNHEY and CDR2 SVGAGI. V was pared by 7 bases and J by 0 bases, with 16 bases between. This CDR3 has 15 residues. The chain's CDR3 is CASNIPGVISYEQYF. In nucleotides, the CDR3 is TGTGCCAGCAACATCCCTGGAGTTATCTCCTACGAGCAGTACTTC.

The chain carries TRBV28 and TRBJ1-3; 8 positions match TRBD1. The J segment lost 2 bases and the V segment lost 10 bases, leaving 7 bases of the junction unmatched. CDR3 length: 14 residues. CDR1 and CDR2 from the germline V gene are MDHEN and SYDVKM. CDR3 loop: CANQDRVTGNTIYF. The CDR3 nucleotides are TGTGCCAATCAGGACAGGGTCACTGGAAACACCATATATTTT.

The rearrangement uses TRBV19 and TRBJ1-6, with 12 bases fitting TRBD1. There are 17 residues in the CDR3. Germline CDR1 reads LNHDA; CDR2 reads SQIVND (reference sequence). Unmatched junction bases numbered 12, after V lost 6 bases and J lost 9 bases. The CDR3 DNA follows: TGTGCCAGTAGGGGCGGGACAGGGGGCGCGAAGGGTTCACCCCTCCACTTT. Its translation: CASRGGTGGAKGSPLHF.

The chain combines TRBV6-6 with TRBJ1-6; D is unclear. The germline CDR1 and CDR2 sequences are MNHNY and SVGAGI (reference sequence). This CDR3 comprises 16 residues. The V end was cut by 5 bases, the J end by 4 bases, with 15 bases between. For the CDR3, the DNA is TGTGCCAGCAGTCCTACAGCTACAGCTTATAATTCACCCCTCCACTTT. Amino acids: CASSPTATAYNSPLHF.

The V gene is TRBV27, the J gene TRBJ2-7; TRBD1 matches at 8 bases. This CDR3 contains 13 residues. Germline V gene sequence: CDR1 MNHEY, CDR2 SMNVEV (reference sequence). V dropped 5 bases and J dropped 5; count of bases not matched to a gene: 5. CDR3 region: CASSHGQGDEQYF. The DNA of the CDR3 is TGTGCCAGCAGTCATGGACAGGGTGACGAGCAGTACTTC.

V is TRBV19 and J is TRBJ1-1, with a tentative D call TRBD1 (6 bases). Trimming cost V 6 bases and J 4 bases, with 15 bases left between them. This CDR3 has 14 amino acids. The germline V gene encodes CDR1 LNHDA and CDR2 SQIVND (reference sequence). The CDR3 sequence: CASSRGGLGTEAFF. The CDR3 DNA is TGTGCCAGTAGCCGGGGGGGGCTTGGCACTGAAGCTTTCTTT.

The V call is TRBV5-6, the J call TRBJ1-2, with 7 positions matching TRBD1. CDR3 size: 15 residues. The ends lost 3 bases at V and 5 bases at J; junction bases unmatched: 10. Looked up from germline, CDR1 is SGHDT and CDR2 is YYEEEE. Written as DNA, the CDR3 is TGTGCCAGCAGCTCCGACTACAGGGGCGGGTATGGCTACACCTTC. It specifies CASSSDYRGGYGYTF.